This note documents a single T cell receptor beta chain sequence. Original methodology: Estimated nucleated cell counts came from reference gene primer amplification. Only in-frame clones appear in the TCRdb table, and some are missing; sequencing was by immunoSEQ multiplex PCR. V and J calls and clone size are those listed in that table; D and trimming were worked out from the DNA. This repertoire shows a few hundred thousand clones, 82% found once; its top ten account for 3.1%. The CDR3 has 15 amino acids. J lost 4 bases, V lost 3 bases, and 5 bases had no gene match. Germline-derived CDR1 and CDR2 are SGHTA and FQGNSA. The record originates from a study of blood T cell repertoires in COVID-19.

The gene calls are TRBV7-2 and TRBJ1-2, with 10 bases identical to TRBD1. Sequenced material: peripheral blood. This TCR came from a young woman with acute or convalescent COVID-19. CDR3 DNA sequence: TGTGCCAGCAGCTTTGGGACAGGGGACAGCTATGGCTACACCTTC. Translating it yields CASSFGTGDSYGYTF.